This T cell receptor beta chain was recovered during a study of PD-1 blockade in classical Hodgkin lymphoma (dated by TCRdb to 2018 to 2021). For the wider study: Nivolumab dosing was 3 mg/kg intravenously every 2 weeks, continuing until either disease progression or unacceptable toxicity. A peripheral blood immune signature of response to PD-1 blockade in classical Hodgkin lymphoma was defined using TCR beta sequencing and CyTOF. The investigation overall reported the following: Trial patients achieving complete response had baseline diversity similar to newly diagnosed patients, whereas partial responders and progressors had significantly lower diversity. Lower diversity was observed in patients in whom nivolumab was started less than 1 year after ASCT, and these patients were excluded from later analyses so that confounding by immune reconstitution would be avoided. Newly diagnosed patients were reported to have lower baseline TCR diversity than healthy donors, and relapsed/refractory patients were reported to have lower baseline TCR diversity still. CD4+ but not CD8+ TCR diversity rose significantly by C4D1 (p=0.0027 vs p=0.16), most apparent in complete responders (p=0.02). The study was restricted to a single clinical trial cohort, and the causes of repertoire differences, possibly disease activity or prior therapy, were left undefined.

This clone was counted a few times. Its antigen target is currently unknown. No much larger clone exists at a distance of one base, and base qualities are not known. At the junction V is shortened by 3 bases and J by 1 base, with 8 bases in between. Per the germline V gene, MDHEN is the CDR1 and SYDVKM is the CDR2. Reading from cysteine to phenylalanine, the CDR3 counts 14 amino acids. Only CDR3 DNA is held: 42 bases, read in frame from base 1. Sample time point, as interpreted from the label and publication: cycle 1 day 1 (C1D1), immediately before nivolumab initiation. Relapse after autologous stem cell transplantation had occurred in all trial patients, and cohorts A, B and C were distinguished by prior brentuximab vedotin exposure. A total of roughly 60 patients with relapsed/refractory classical Hodgkin lymphoma made up the trial cohort, and each patient's best overall response was complete response, partial response or progressive disease. In the multi-cohort phase II CheckMate 205 trial, trial patients received single-agent nivolumab. An independent review committee assessed best overall response using the 2007 International Working Group response criteria. Trial PBMCs were collected just before the start of nivolumab (C1D1) and during therapy at cycle 2 day 1 and cycle 4 day 1. Peripheral blood was collected in 8 mL Vacutainer Cell Preparation Tubes, from which PBMCs were isolated by centrifugation and then cryopreserved.

The Qiagen DNeasy kit was used to extract genomic DNA both from unsorted PBMCs and from the negatively selected CD4+ and CD8+ fractions. Amplification of TCR beta CDR3 regions was done by immunoSEQ multiplex PCR with primers that anneal to V and J segments. A synthetic immune receptor repertoire was used to minimize amplification bias, and any remaining bias was removed computationally after sequencing. From the authors' description of their analysis: Repertoire diversity was quantified as the Shannon entropy index using custom Python scripts. Unsorted, CD4+ and CD8+ repertoires were examined separately, except in combined analyses, for which CD4+ and CD8+ sequences were merged in silico. A clone was considered expanded if an increase in frequency of at least 2-fold after treatment relative to C1D1 was found, and a pseudocount of 0.5 was applied to clones undetected at baseline. Singleton clones were defined as clones with 0 or 1 copy at C1D1, and non-singleton clones were defined as clones with 2 or more copies. Clones expanded in unsorted samples were assigned a CD4+, CD8+ or unknown annotation through matching of protein sequences in sorted samples from the same patient. Wilcoxon tests on paired samples were used to test diversity changes from C1D1 to C4D1. This immuneACCESS table, as held by TCRdb, lists in-frame sequences with V and J called but not all clones. Of the missing ones, under half trace to an unresolved V gene in checked studies; the others have no known cause. V, J and clone size reflect that table, while D and trimming were determined from the DNA. The sample profile shows approximately 65,000 clones; about 91% of them were found once. The ten largest clonotypes hold under 15% of the sample.

The sequencing here drew on peripheral blood mononuclear cells (PBMCs), taken at baseline. The chain is made from TRBV28 and TRBJ2-3; the D region possibly corresponds to TRBD2 (5 bases align). This receptor was identified in a human donor with classical Hodgkin lymphoma. The sequence in DNA is TGTGCCAGCAGTTTCCTAGCAGGCACAGATACGCAGTATTTT. Translated, this gives CASSFLAGTDTQYF. Where the CDR3 stops, the reference TRBV28 and TRBJ2-3 genes take over; the full variable domain is DVKVTQSSRYLVKRTGEKVFLECVQDMDHENMFWYRQDPGLGLRLIYFSYDVKMKEKGDIPEGYSVSREKKERFSLILESASTNQTSMYLCASSFLAGTDTQYFGPGTRLTVL.